The 8 T cell receptor beta chains listed next were all sequenced from one sample in a study of T cell responses to AZD1222 COVID-19 vaccine (dated by TCRdb to 2020 to 2022). Reading the label with the study, this specimen's time point is: baseline before first vaccination. The method was the immunoSEQ multiplex PCR assay. TCRdb retrieved this table from immuneACCESS and kept in-frame rearrangements only. Not all clones are present; in checked studies, unresolved V genes account for under half, and no reason is known for the remainder. Recorded for this sample are 90,000 to 120,000 clones; 89% of them occurred a single time. Approximately 19% of the sample belongs to the ten largest clones. This material consisted of peripheral blood, taken on day 0 of AZD1222 vaccination. Every receptor here comes from an adult in good health.

The sample holds one count of this clone. The chain employs TRBV11-2 and TRBJ1-5; no definite D call. CDR3 length: 13 amino acids. CDR1 is SGHAT and CDR2 is FQNNGV in the germline V gene. Deletions cut 5 bases from V and 6 bases from J, with 11 bases between. This CDR3 is CASSTSWFQPQHF. The CDR3 region has the DNA TGTGCCAGCAGCACCTCTTGGTTTCAGCCCCAGCATTTT. Looking up the rest from reference TRBV11-2 and TRBJ1-5 gives the full variable domain: EAGVAQSPRYKIIEKRQSVAFWCNPISGHATLYWYQQILGQGPKLLIQFQNNGVVDDSQLPKDRFSAERLKGVDSTLKIQPAKLEDSAVYLCASSTSWFQPQHFGDGTRLSIL.

V and J are TRBV19 and TRBJ1-3; unclear D gene. The CDR3 sequence is 15 residues long. CDR1 is LNHDA and CDR2 is SQIVND in the germline V gene (reference sequence). V gave up 10 bases and J gave up 2 bases, with 18 bases separating them. The CDR3 loop is CATHRGNQAGNTIYF. The CDR3 DNA sequence: TGTGCCACTCACCGAGGGAATCAGGCTGGAAACACCATATATTTT.

The rearrangement links TRBV23-1 to TRBJ1-2, with TRBD1 identical over 7 bases. TRBV23-1 is labeled an ORF, and its function is uncertain. The V and J ends lost 0 bases and 2 bases, in that order; junction bases with no gene match: 6. The CDR3 is 16 residues long. CDR3 DNA sequence: TGCGCCAGCAGTCAATCCCATCTACAGGGGAACTATGGCTACACCTTC. Amino acid sequence: CASSQSHLQGNYGYTF.

The genes are TRBV7-9 and TRBJ1-5; D uncertain. Per the germline V gene, CDR1 is SEHNR and CDR2 is FQNEAQ (reference sequence). This CDR3 is built from 13 residues. Trimming shortened V by 1 base and J by 4 bases, and 5 bases separated the two germline ends. Here the CDR3 reads CASSLGANQPQHF. DNA for the CDR3: TGTGCCAGCAGCTTAGGGGCGAATCAGCCCCAGCATTTT.

This sequence joins TRBV29-1 and TRBJ1-4; D unclear. This CDR3 has 11 residues. Germline CDR1 and CDR2: SQVTM and ANQGSEA. CDR3 protein: CSIWFDEKLFF. In nucleotides, the CDR3 is TGCAGTATCTGGTTTGATGAAAAACTGTTTTTT. Drawing the rest from reference TRBV29-1 and TRBJ1-4, the complete variable domain is SAVISQKPSRDICQRGTSLTIQCQVDSQVTMMFWYRQQPGQSLTLIATANQGSEATYESGFVIDKFPISRPNLTFSTLTVSNMSPEDSSIYLCSIWFDEKLFFGSGTQLSVL.

Concerning this clone: Likely a read error: the CDR3 ends without its conserved phenylalanine or tryptophan. The limits of the CDR3 on the DNA are not certain, so only TCRdb's listed CDR3 is given. The rearrangement links TRBV12-2 to TRBJ1-2; TRBD1 is taken as the D call from the table, unchecked against the DNA. TRBV12-2 is a documented pseudogene. Termini included, the CDR3 measures 9 amino acids. CDR3 loop: CASRSRIPV.

This clone was detected only once. This rearrangement joins TRBV9 to TRBJ1-2; no clear D. Per the germline V gene, CDR1 is SGDLS and CDR2 is YYNGEE. The V and J ends lost 0 bases and 4 bases respectively, with 10 bases between them. The CDR3 is made up of 14 amino acids. DNA for the CDR3: TGTGCCAGCAGCGTAGGAGGGTATGGCTATGGCTACACCTTC. Its protein product is CASSVGGYGYGYTF.

The chain links TRBV19 to TRBJ2-7, with 9 bases fitting TRBD1. Per the germline V gene, CDR1 is LNHDA and CDR2 is SQIVND (reference sequence). V shed 6 bases and J 7 bases; nucleotides not matched to a gene: 16. CDR3 size: 16 residues. In nucleotides, the CDR3 is TGTGCCAGTAGCACAGCGGGACAGGGTCTTTTCGGGGAGCAGTACTTC. It is translated as CASSTAGQGLFGEQYF.